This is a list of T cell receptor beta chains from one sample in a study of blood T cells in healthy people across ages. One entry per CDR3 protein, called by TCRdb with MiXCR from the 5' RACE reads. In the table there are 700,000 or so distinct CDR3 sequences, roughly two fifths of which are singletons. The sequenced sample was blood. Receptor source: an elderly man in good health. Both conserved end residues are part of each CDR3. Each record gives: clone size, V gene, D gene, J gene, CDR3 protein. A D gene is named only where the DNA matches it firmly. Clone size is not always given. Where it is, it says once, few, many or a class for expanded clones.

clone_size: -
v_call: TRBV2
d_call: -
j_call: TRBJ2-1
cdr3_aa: CASSARQYNEQFF

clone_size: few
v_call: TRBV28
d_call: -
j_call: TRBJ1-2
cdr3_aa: CASIPPGGNYGYTF

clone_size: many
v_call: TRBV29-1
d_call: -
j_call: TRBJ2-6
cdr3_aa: CSVEHGPGANVLTF

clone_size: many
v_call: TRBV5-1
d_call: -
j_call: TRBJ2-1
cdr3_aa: CASSLEGGSYNEQFF

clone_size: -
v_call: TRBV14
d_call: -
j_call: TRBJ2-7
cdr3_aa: CASSQVPGFSYEQYF

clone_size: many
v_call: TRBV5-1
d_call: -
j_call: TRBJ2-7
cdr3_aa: CASSLAGQFYEQYF

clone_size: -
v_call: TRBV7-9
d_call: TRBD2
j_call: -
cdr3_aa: CASSLGTRGSYNEQYF

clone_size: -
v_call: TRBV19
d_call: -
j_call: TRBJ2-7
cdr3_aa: CASGVRYEQYF

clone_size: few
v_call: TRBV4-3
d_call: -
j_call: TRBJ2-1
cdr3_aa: CASSQLVSGTANEQFF

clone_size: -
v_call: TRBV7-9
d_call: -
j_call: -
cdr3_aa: CASSLGNRGVQETQYF

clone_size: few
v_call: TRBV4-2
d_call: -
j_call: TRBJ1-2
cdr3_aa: CASSQDRGGFYGYTF